This T cell receptor beta chain stems from a study of monozygotic twins with inflammatory bowel disease. This CDR3 has 17 amino acids. Germline lookup yields CDR1 MDHEN and CDR2 SYDVKM. TCRdb reprocessed the 5' RACE reads and reports one entry per CDR3 protein, with no DNA. The listing contains approximately 420,000 distinct CDR3 sequences. The receptor was derived from a human donor with ulcerative colitis or Crohn's disease, or a healthy co-twin of an affected twin (not recorded which). The chain uses TRBV28 and TRBJ1-5; the TCRdb call, TRBD1, lacks DNA for checking. Material: blood. The CDR3 loop is CASSFPPYRELDQPQHF.